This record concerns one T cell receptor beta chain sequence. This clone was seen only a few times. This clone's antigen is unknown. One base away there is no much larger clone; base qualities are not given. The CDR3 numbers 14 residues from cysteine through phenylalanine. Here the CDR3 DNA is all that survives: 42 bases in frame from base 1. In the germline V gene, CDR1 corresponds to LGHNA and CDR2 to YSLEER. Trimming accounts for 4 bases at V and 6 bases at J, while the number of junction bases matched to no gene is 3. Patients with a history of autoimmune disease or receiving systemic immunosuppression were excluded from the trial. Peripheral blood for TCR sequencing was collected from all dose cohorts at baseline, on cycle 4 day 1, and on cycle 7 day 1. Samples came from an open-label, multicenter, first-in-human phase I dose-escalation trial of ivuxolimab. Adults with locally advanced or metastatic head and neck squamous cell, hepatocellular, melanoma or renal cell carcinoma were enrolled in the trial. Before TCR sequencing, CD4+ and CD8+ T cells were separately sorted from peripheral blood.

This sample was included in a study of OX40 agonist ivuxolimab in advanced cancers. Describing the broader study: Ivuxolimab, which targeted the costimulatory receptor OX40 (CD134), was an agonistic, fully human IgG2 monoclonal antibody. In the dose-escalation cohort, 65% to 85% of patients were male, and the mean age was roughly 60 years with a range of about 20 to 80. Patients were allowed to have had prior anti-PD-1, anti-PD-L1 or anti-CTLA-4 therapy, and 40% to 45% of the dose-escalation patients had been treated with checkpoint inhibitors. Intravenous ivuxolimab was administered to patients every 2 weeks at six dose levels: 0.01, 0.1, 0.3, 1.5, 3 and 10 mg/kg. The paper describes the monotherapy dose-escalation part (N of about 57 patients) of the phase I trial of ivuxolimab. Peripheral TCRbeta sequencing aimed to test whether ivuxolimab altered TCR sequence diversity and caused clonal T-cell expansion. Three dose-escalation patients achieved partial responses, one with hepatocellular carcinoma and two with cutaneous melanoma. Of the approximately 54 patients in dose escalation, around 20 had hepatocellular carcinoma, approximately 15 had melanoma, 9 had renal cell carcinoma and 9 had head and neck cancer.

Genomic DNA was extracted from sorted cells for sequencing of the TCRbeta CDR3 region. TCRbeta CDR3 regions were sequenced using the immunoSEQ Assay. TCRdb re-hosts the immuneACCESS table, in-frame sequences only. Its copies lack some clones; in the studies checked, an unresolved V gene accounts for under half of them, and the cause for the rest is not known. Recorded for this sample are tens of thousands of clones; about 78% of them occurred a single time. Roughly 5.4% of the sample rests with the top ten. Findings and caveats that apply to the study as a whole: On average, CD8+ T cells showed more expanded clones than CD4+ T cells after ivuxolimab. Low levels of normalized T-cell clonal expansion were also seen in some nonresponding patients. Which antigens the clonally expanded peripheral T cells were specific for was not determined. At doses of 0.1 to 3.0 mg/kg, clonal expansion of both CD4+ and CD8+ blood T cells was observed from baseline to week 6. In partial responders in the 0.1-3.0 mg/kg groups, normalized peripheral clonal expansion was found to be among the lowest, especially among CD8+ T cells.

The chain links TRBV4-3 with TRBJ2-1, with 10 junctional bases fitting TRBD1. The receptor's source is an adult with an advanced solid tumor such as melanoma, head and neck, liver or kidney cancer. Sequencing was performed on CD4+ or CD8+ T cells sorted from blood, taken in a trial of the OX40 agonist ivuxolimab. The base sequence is TGCGCCAGCAGCCGGGACAGGGGATCCAATGAGCAGTTCTTC. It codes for CASSRDRGSNEQFF.